Within the sample, the clone carrying this T cell receptor beta chain is medium-sized. This record comes from a study of early T cells in non-severe SARS-CoV-2 infection. This CDR3 has 14 amino acids. Trimming removed 4 bases from V and 8 bases from J; junction bases left unmatched: 8. Looked up from germline, CDR1 is PRHDT and CDR2 is FYEKMQ (reference sequence). Molecules of cDNA were individually given unique molecular identifiers that were attached to them. TCRdb re-analysed the 5' RACE reads in MiXCR, keeping a single row per CDR3 protein. The sample contains about 90,000 distinct CDR3 sequences, 12% of which appear only once.

The sequence derives from an adult who was a healthcare worker with PCR-confirmed SARS-CoV-2 infection or an uninfected control (not recorded which). Sample: whole blood, taken at baseline. The genes are TRBV13 and TRBJ2-1; 7 bases agree with TRBD2. CDR3 residues: CASSSRLASYEQFF. DNA of the CDR3: TGTGCCAGCAGCTCCAGACTAGCTTCGTATGAGCAGTTCTTC.